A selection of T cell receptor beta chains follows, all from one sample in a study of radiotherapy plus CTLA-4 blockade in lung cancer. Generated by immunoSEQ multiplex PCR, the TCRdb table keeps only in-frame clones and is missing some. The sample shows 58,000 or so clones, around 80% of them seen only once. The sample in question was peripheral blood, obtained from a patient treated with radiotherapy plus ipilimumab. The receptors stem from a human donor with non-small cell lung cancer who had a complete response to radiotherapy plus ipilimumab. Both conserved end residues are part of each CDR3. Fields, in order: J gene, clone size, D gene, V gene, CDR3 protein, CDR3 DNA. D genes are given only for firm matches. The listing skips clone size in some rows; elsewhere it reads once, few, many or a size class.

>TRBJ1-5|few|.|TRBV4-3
CASSQGREGNQPQHF
TGCGCCAGCAGCCAAGGCAGGGAGGGCAATCAGCCCCAGCATTTT
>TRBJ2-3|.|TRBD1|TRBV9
CASSVVTGGMSTDTQYF
TGTGCCAGCAGCGTAGTTACAGGGGGGATGAGCACAGATACGCAGTATTTT
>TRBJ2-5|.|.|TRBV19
CASSITGYQETQYF
TGTGCCAGTAGCATCACAGGGTACCAAGAGACCCAGTACTTC
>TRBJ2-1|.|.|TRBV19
CASSMIHYQNEQFF
TGTGCCAGTAGTATGATTCACTATCAAAATGAGCAGTTCTTC
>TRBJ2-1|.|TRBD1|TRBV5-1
CASSLGGTGGDNEQFF
TGCGCCAGCAGCTTGGGGGGGACAGGGGGTGACAATGAGCAGTTCTTC
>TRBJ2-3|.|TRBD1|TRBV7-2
CASSTDRSSTDTQYF
TGTGCCAGCAGCACGGACAGGTCTAGCACAGATACGCAGTATTTT
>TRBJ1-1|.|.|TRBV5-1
CASSWGGGRSAEAFF
TGCGCCAGCAGCTGGGGTGGGGGGAGGTCGGCTGAAGCTTTCTTT
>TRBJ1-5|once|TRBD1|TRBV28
CASRSTGAVQPQHF
TGTGCCAGCAGGTCGACAGGGGCGGTTCAGCCCCAGCATTTT
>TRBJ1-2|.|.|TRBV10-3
CAIRDDRTDYGYTF
TGTGCCATCAGAGATGACAGGACCGACTATGGCTACACCTTC
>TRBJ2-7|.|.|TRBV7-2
CASSGPPARDTSLSEQYF
TGTGCCAGCAGCGGGCCACCAGCCCGGGACACGAGTCTCTCCGAGCAGTACTTC
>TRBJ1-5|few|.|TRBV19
CASTNRQSSQPQHF
TGTGCCAGTACCAACCGACAGTCATCACAGCCCCAGCATTTT
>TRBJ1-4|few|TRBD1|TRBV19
CASTDRGHEKLFF
TGTGCCAGCACGGACAGGGGACATGAAAAACTGTTTTTT
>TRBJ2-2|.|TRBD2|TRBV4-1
CASSLSSGRASGELFF
TGCGCCAGCAGCCTATCTAGCGGGAGGGCATCCGGGGAGCTGTTTTTT